This TCR beta chain originates from a study of tissue T cells after allogeneic stem cell transplantation. TCRdb's table, derived via immunoSEQ multiplex PCR, lists solely in-frame clones and lacks some. Found here are about 4,000 clones, around half of them singletons; the top ten hold roughly 15%. In the case of this clone: Here the gene names and germline are mouse. The read comes to an end 1 residue before the CDR3 does, leaving the germline J gene to fill in the end.

Time point defined: mouse harvest day 14 after allogeneic transplant. Tail vein injection delivered 10^7 T-cell-depleted bone marrow cells and 10^6 splenic CD5+ T cells. Between the trimmed V and J ends, which lost 5 bases and 7 bases, there was a span of 9 bases. Per germline, CDR1 SNHLY and CDR2 FYNGKV (reference sequence). The CDR3 is 12 residues long. The TCR was taken from a female BALB/c mouse given C57BL/6 T cells with graft-versus-host disease after an allogeneic hematopoietic cell transplant. The sequenced sample consisted of lymph node tissue. The V and J genes are TRBV3 and TRBJ1-3; D is ambiguous. The CDR3 bases that were read are TGTGCCAGCAGCCCCTCTCGGAATACGCTCTAT. It codes for CASSPSRNTLY. The whole CDR3 protein is CASSPSRNTLYF. Full variable domain (missing parts from reference TRBV3 and TRBJ1-3): GPKVLQIPSHQIIDMGQMVTLNCDPVSNHLYFYWYKQILGQQMEFLVNFYNGKVMEKSKLFKDQFSVERPDGSYFTLKIQPTALEDSAVYFCASSPSRNTLYFGEGSRLIVV.